The present entry profiles one T cell receptor (beta chain) with its context. Its specificity is not known. CDR3 length: 15 amino acids. CDR1 is DFQATT, CDR2 SNEGSKA, per germline (reference sequence). V dropped 3 bases and J dropped 4; count of bases not matched to a gene: 4. The sample belongs to a study of CD8 T cells in ankylosing spondylitis. Study observations and caveats: There was a TCR beta motif, made of roughly eight highly homologous variants, that appeared characteristic of ankylosing spondylitis blood. Disease-associated clones were reportedly significantly overrepresented in matched ankylosing spondylitis synovial fluid. Certain motif variants had earlier appeared in reactive arthritis synovial fluid and blood.

By quantitative 5'-RACE with molecular barcodes, the TCR beta libraries were made. TCRdb recomputed calls from the 5' RACE reads with MiXCR, one row per CDR3 protein. The data contain 250,000 to 350,000 distinct CDR3 sequences, about 20% of them singletons. The genes are TRBV20-1 and TRBJ2-2; 11 positions match TRBD1. Sequencing input: blood, either unsorted or a sorted T cell fraction (not recorded which). This TCR was recovered from a male donor with ankylosing spondylitis or in good health (not recorded which). The CDR3 coding sequence is TGCAGTGCTAGTTTTGGGACAGGGGGCACCGGGGAGCTGTTTTTT. Protein product: CSASFGTGGTGELFF.